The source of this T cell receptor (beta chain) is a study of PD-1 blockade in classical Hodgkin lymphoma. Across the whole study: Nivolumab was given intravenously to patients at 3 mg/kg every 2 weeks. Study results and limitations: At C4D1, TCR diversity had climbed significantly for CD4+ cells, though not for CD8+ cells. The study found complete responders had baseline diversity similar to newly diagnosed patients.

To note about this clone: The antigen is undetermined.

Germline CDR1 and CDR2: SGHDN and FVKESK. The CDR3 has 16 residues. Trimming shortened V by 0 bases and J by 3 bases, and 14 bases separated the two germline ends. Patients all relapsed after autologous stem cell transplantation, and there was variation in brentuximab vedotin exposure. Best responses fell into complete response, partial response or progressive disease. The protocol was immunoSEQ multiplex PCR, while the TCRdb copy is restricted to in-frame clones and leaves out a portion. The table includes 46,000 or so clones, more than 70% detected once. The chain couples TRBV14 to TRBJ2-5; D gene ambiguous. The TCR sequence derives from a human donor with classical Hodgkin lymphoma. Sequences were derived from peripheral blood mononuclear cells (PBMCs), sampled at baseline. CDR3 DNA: TGTGCCAGCAGCCAAGAGGAAGTTGCAGTGAAAGAGACCCAGTACTTC. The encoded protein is CASSQEEVAVKETQYF.